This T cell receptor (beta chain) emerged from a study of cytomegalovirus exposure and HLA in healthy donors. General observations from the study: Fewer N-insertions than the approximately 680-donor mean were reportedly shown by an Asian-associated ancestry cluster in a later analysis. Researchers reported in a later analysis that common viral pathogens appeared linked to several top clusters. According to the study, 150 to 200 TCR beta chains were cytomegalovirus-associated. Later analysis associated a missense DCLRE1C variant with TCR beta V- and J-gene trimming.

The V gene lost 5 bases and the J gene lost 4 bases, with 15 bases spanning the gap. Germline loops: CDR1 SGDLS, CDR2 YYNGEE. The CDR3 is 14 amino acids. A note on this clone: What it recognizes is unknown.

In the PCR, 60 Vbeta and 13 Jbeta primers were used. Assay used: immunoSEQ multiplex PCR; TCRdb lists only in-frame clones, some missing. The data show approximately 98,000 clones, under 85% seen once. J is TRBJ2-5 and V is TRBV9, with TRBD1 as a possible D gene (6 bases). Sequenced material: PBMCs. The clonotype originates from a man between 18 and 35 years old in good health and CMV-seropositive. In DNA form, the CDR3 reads TGTGCCAGCAGTACAGGGTATGGTGTAGAGACCCAGTACTTC. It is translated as CASSTGYGVETQYF.